This T cell receptor (beta chain) was found in a study of long-term antiretroviral therapy in people with HIV (dated by TCRdb to between 2021 and 2024). In terms of the full investigation: Collection of the earliest samples took place about a decade ahead of the 2015 WHO recommendation for immediate ART, at a time when ART was typically delayed until CD4 counts fell. This retrospective serial study examined whether starting ART and sustained HIV suppression were associated with changes in the composition and diversity of the TRB repertoire in peripheral blood. The cohort contributed over 150 cryopreserved PBMC samples from 30 adults with confirmed HIV infection, collected serially over a mean of approximately 6 years (range 1-12). Among the 30 to 35 participants with HIV, approximately 10 were female. No cross-contamination during QIAcube processing turned up in test extractions that ran a monoclonal T-cell line alongside around 32 polyclonal samples.

As to this clone: Which antigen it targets is not known. No quality values exist for individual bases; no much larger clone is one base distant.

To be included, a participant needed at least one PBMC sample from before ART initiation plus at least two post-ART samples. Treatment was received in the United States of America by all participants with HIV. Cryopreserved samples of 1-10 million PBMC were thawed and washed before DNA extraction. At the time of the earliest PBMC sample, participants with HIV were aged between roughly 20 and 55 years. Per participant, PBMC samples came from 1-4 timepoints prior to ART initiation and 2-8 timepoints following ART initiation, for a median of 7 samples. Serial HIV viral load, CD4+ T-cell count, ART history and demographic data were obtained for every participant. Using a Qiagen kit on a QIAcube, genomic DNA was extracted from unsorted PBMC, with samples processed in batches of 12. The full study reports these points: At every time point, the repertoire was dominated by expanded TRB clones first identified before ART initiation, although this dominance fluctuated and, in many PLHIV, declined after ART. HIV repertoires had narrower CDR3 length ranges than controls, and the network structure suggested an antigen-experienced repertoire that shifted only slightly toward naive after ART. Samples dated from about 2003 to 2018, and the ART regimens used may be less effective than current ones. Inferences about post-ART repertoire changes are limited because no data were available on ART adherence, viral resistance or therapy changes. ART initiation was associated with a significant increase in TRB diversity, but diversity stayed significantly below transplant donor controls even after long-term ART. Since PBMC availability was limited, sequencing covered only the TCR beta chain, with no alpha chain pairing. Unsorted PBMC were profiled instead of sorted CD4+ and CD8+ T cells because pre-ART samples had limited cell numbers.

The immunoSEQ hsTCRB v3.0 assay was used at survey level resolution to sequence the TRB variable region. The target sequencing depth for TRB was roughly 35,000-50,000 T-cell genomes per sample. An Illumina MiSeq with a v3 150-cycle kit was used to sequence the pooled TRB libraries. Concerning the study's data processing: Analysis of repertoires was carried out in R inside a reproducible Nextflow workflow spanning QC, data transformation and analysis. LymphoSeq2, an R package for exploring AIRR-Seq data, was used to implement custom analyses. After excluding a few samples that yielded fewer than 5000 total TRB sequences, approximately 170 HIV repertoires remained for analysis. Among the 170 to 200 HIV repertoires that were kept, 59 were collected before ART initiation and 120 to 140 were collected after ART initiation. Repertoires were downsampled to 5000 TRB nucleotide sequences, with summary statistics averaged over 100 downsampling iterations. The analysis kept only TRB sequences whose CDR3 regions were at least seven amino acids long. A Shannon entropy-derived clonality score and the Gini coefficient were used to measure diversity. In the repertoire networks, any two of the top 5000 CDR3 amino acid sequences were connected whenever the two sequences differed by an edit distance of one. GLIPH2 predicted antigen specificity groups and MHC restriction for TRB CDR3 amino acid sequences. CDR3 amino acid sequences were matched against VDJdb and McPAS-TCR to flag known CMV, EBV, HIV or tissue antigen associations. Pre-ART, post-ART and control groups were compared with Wilcoxon signed-rank tests and Holm-Bonferroni correction. Entries here come from immuneACCESS through TCRdb and include only in-frame sequences with V and J called. Some clones fail to appear in such tables; in the studies checked, an unresolved V gene covers under half of the shortfall, and the cause of the remainder is unknown. That table is the source of V, J and clone size, and D and trimming were worked out from the DNA. The sample profile shows 20,000 to 30,000 clones; around 81% of them were found once. The biggest ten clones account for approximately 15% of the sample.

Sequenced here: unsorted PBMCs, sampled at the start of antiretroviral therapy, before treatment. The sequence was collected from a woman younger than 30 with HIV.

The sequence in DNA is TGTGCCAGCAGTCCCAGCGGAGCGGGGTACAATGAGCAGTTCTTC. It specifies CASSPSGAGYNEQFF. Recombination joined TRBV27 with TRBJ2-1, with 7 bases matching TRBD2. Sequences MNHEY (CDR1) and SMNVEV (CDR2) are obtained from the germline V gene (reference sequence). The CDR3 runs 15 amino acids, cysteine and phenylalanine included. Only the CDR3 part of the read is kept: 45 bases, read in frame from the first base. Relative to germline, V is missing 5 bases and J is missing 4 bases, with 8 bases of the junction outside any gene match.